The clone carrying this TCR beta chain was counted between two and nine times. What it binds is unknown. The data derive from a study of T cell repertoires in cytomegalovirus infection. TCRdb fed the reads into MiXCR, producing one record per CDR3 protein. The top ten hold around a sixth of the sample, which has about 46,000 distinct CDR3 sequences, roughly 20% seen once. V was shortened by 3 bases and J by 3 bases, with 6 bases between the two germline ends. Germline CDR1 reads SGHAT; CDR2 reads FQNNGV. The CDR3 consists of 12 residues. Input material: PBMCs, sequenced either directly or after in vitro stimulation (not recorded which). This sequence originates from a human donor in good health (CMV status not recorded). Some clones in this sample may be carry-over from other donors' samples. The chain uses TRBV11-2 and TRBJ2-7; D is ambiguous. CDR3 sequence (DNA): TGTGCCAGCAGCTTTTACAGCTACGAGCAGTACTTC. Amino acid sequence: CASSFYSYEQYF.